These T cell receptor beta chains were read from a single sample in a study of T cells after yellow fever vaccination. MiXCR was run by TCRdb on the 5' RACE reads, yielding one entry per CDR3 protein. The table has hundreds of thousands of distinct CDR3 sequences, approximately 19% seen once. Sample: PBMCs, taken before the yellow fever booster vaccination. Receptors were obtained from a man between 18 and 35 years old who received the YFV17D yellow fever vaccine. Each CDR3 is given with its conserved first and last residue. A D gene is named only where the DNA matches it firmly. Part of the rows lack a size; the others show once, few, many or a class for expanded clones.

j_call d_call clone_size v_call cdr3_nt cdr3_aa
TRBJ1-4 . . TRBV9 TGTGCCAGCAGCCAAGGCTCCGGACAAGGCCGCACTCATGAAAAACTGTTTTTT CASSQGSGQGRTHEKLFF
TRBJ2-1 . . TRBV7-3 TGTGCCAGCAGCGACGGCTCCTACCATGAGCAGTTCTTC CASSDGSYHEQFF
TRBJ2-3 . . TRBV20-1 TGCAGTGCTAGCTTCAGGGGCACAGATACGCAGTATTTT CSASFRGTDTQYF
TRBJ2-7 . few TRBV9 TGTGCCAGCAGCGTAGGGTCTCCCGCCCACGAGCAGTACTTC CASSVGSPAHEQYF
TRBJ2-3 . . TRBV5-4 TGTGCCAGCAGCTTGGAGCGCCAGCCCACAGATACGCAGTATTTT CASSLERQPTDTQYF
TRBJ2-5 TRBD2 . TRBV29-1 TGCAGCGTTGAAACTAGCGGGGTCGTTTACCAAGAGACCCAGTACTTC CSVETSGVVYQETQYF
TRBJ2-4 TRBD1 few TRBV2 TGTGCCAGCAGTGCAGGGGGCATTCAGTACTTC CASSAGGIQYF
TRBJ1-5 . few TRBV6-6 TGTGCCAGCAGTTACTCGGGAGGGTATCAGCCCCAGCATTTT CASSYSGGYQPQHF
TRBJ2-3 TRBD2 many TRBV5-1 TGTGCCAGCAGTTTAGCGGGGGCAACAGATACGCAGTATTTT CASSLAGATDTQYF
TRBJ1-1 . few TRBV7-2 TGTGCCAGCAGCTCTCAAACAGTTCGGAACACTGAAGCTTTCTTT CASSSQTVRNTEAFF
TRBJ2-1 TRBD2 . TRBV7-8 TGTGCCAGCAGCCCACCTAGCGGGGGAGGGAATGAGCAGTTCTTC CASSPPSGGGNEQFF
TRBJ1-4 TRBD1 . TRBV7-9 TGTGCCAGCAGCAGGGGGCGGAGAGAAAAACTGTTTTTT CASSRGRREKLFF
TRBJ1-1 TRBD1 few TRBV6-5 TGTGCCAGCAGCCTTAAAATCGGGGACAGGGGGTTTAACACTGAAGCTTTCTTT CASSLKIGDRGFNTEAFF
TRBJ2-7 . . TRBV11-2 TGTGCCAGCAGCTCCTCGTGGGAAGGGAGCTCCTACGAGCAGTACTTC CASSSSWEGSSYEQYF
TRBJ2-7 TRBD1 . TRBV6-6 TGTGCCAGCAGTTACTCGGGGACAGGGCTTGGTTACGAGCAGTACTTC CASSYSGTGLGYEQYF
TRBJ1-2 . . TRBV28 TGTGCCAGCAGTTTATGGTCCCCCAAGGTGGGTGGCTACACCTTC CASSLWSPKVGGYTF
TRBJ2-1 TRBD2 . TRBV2 TGTGCCAGCAGTGAAGGGATCGGACTAGCCTACAATGAGCAGTTCTTC CASSEGIGLAYNEQFF
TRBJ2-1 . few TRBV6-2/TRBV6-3 TGTGCCAGCGTTCTCAGCTCCTACAATGAGCAGTTCTTC CASVLSSYNEQFF
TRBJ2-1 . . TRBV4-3 TGCGCCAGCAGCCCCTACTCAGGGGGAGGTGAGCAGTTCTTC CASSPYSGGGEQFF
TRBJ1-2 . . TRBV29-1 TGCAGCGTTGAATTTGGGGGCAGCGCCTATGGCTACACCTTC CSVEFGGSAYGYTF
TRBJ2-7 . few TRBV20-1 TGCAGTGCTAGACAGGGTTTGGTGTACGAGCAGTACTTC CSARQGLVYEQYF
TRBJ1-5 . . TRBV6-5 TGTGCCAGCACGGCAGGGCTCAATCAGCCCCAGCATTTT CASTAGLNQPQHF
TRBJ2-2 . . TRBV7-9 TGTGCCAGCAGCTCGCCCAACCGCCCCCCCGGGGGCTCCCGCACCGGGGAGCTGTTTTTT CASSSPNRPPGGSRTGELFF
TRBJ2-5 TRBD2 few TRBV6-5 TGTGCCAGCAGTTACTCCGGGACTAGCGGGGTCGGAGAGACCCAGTACTTC CASSYSGTSGVGETQYF
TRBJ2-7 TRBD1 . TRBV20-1 TGCAGTGCTAGACCCTCCCGGACAGGACCCTACGAGCAGTACTTC CSARPSRTGPYEQYF
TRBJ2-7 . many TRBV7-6 TGTGCCAGCAGCTTAGATACCAAGGGGTACTCCGAGCAGTACTTC CASSLDTKGYSEQYF
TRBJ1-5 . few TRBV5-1 TGCGCCAGCAGCTTCCTCGGACAGAAAAATCAGCCCCAGCATTTT CASSFLGQKNQPQHF
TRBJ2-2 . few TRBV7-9 TGTGCCAGCAGCTCTGGGACACCGCGGGAGCTGTTTTTT CASSSGTPRELFF
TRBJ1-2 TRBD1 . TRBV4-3 TGCGCCAGCAGCCAAGACCAGGGGGTTGGCTACACCTTC CASSQDQGVGYTF
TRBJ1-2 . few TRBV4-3 TGCGCCAGCAGCCAAGTCCCCCCCGGGAACTATGGCTACACCTTC CASSQVPPGNYGYTF
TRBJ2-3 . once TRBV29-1 TGCAGCGTTGCGGGACGCACAGATACGCAGTATTTT CSVAGRTDTQYF
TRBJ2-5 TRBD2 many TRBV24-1 TGTGCCACCAGTGATCCCAACGGGGGGCAAGAGACCCAGTACTTC CATSDPNGGQETQYF
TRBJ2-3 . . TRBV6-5 TGTGCCAGCAGGCGTAAGACAGCACCACTTCGGCCAGATACGCAGTATTTT CASRRKTAPLRPDTQYF
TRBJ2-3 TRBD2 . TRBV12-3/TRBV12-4 TGTGCCAGCAGGAGGACTAGCGGGGGGGGAGATACGCAGTATTTT CASRRTSGGGDTQYF
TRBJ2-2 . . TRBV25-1 TGTGCCAGCAGACGAGGGGAAGGCGGGGAGCTGTTTTTT CASRRGEGGELFF
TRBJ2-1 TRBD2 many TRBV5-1 TGCGCCAGCAGCATACTAGCGGGGGCCCACAATGAGCAGTTCTTC CASSILAGAHNEQFF
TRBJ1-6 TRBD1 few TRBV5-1 TGCGCCAGCAGCCCCACGACAGGGTCGGATTCACCCCTCCACTTT CASSPTTGSDSPLHF
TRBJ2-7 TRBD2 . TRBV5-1 TGCGCCAGCAGCGAGATAGCGGGGCGCCCCTACGAGCAGTACTTC CASSEIAGRPYEQYF
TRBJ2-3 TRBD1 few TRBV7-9 TGTGCCACATCCGGGACAGGGGACACAGATACGCAGTATTTT CATSGTGDTDTQYF
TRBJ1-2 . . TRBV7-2 TGTGCCAGTACCTACCGGGAGCCGTTAGGCTACACCTTC CASTYREPLGYTF
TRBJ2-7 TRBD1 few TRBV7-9 TGTGCCAGCAGCATCTCCACAAGGGGGCCCTACGAGCAGTACTTC CASSISTRGPYEQYF
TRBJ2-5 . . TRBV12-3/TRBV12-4 TGTGCCAGCTGGGGTACCCAAGAGACCCAGTACTTC CASWGTQETQYF
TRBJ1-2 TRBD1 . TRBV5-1 TGCGCCAGCAGCCCCCCGGGACAGCGAGTGGGCTACACCTTC CASSPPGQRVGYTF
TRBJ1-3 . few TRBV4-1 TGCGCCAGCAGCCAAGAACGGGGGCGAGGTGGAAACACCATATATTTT CASSQERGRGGNTIYF
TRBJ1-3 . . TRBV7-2 TGTGCCAGCACCCCTCGACAGAGAGGAAACACCATATATTTT CASTPRQRGNTIYF
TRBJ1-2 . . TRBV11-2 TGTGCCAGCAGCCCTGGCCCGGGCATTCCCACCTTC CASSPGPGIPTF
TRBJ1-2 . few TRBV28 TGTGCCAGCAGTTCCGCCCGGGGGGCTGGTAACTATGGCTACACCTTC CASSSARGAGNYGYTF
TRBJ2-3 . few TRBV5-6 TGTGCCAGCAGCTCCAGTGTGGGGAGGGGGGGCCGGAATACGCAGTATTTT CASSSSVGRGGRNTQYF
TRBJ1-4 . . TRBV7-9 TGTGCCAGCAGCTTACTAGGGTTCAATGAAAAACTGTTTTTT CASSLLGFNEKLFF
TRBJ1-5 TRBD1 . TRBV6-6 TGTGCCAGCAGTTGGCGACAGGGATTGAATCAGCCCCAGCATTTT CASSWRQGLNQPQHF
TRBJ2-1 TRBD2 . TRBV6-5 TGTGCCAGCAGTTACGGCCCTGAGCCGGGACTAGATCACAATGAGCAGTTCTTC CASSYGPEPGLDHNEQFF
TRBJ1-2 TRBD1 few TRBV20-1 TGCAGTGCTCCTTCGAACAGGGGGCGAAACTATGGCTACACCTTC CSAPSNRGRNYGYTF
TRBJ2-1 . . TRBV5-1 TGCGCCAGCAGCACAGGGTACCTATACAATGAGCAGTTCTTC CASSTGYLYNEQFF